A single sample gave rise to the 13 T cell receptor beta chains below, sequenced in a study of shared clonotypes between healthy human individuals. TCRdb's copy holds only in-frame clones and misses some; the assay was immunoSEQ multiplex PCR. Among nearly 1,000,000 clones listed, approximately 76% were seen once. Sequences were obtained from memory CD4+ T cells sorted from blood. Regarding subset: CD45RA-negative fraction. The receptors were sampled from a man younger than 35 in good health.

V gene TRBV7-9 combines with J gene TRBJ1-5; no clear D gene. The CDR3 is 13 amino acids. The germline V gene has CDR1 SEHNR and CDR2 FQNEAQ (reference sequence). V shed 5 bases and J shed 2 bases, with 7 bases lying between them. The CDR3 spells CASSPEGNQPQHF. Written as DNA, the CDR3 is TGTGCCAGCAGCCCCGAGGGCAATCAGCCCCAGCATTTT.

V and J are TRBV6-5 and TRBJ2-7; 11 positions agree with TRBD2. J lost 5 bases, V lost 4 bases, and 7 bases had no gene match. CDR1 and CDR2 (germline): MNHEY, SVGAGI. This CDR3 contains 15 residues. The CDR3 loop reads CASSLAGGWTNEQYF. CDR3 nucleotides: TGTGCCAGCAGTTTAGCGGGAGGGTGGACAAACGAGCAGTACTTC.

The chain employs TRBV5-6 and TRBJ2-7; D is unresolved. CDR1 is SGHDT, CDR2 YYEEEE, per germline. The V and J ends lost 0 bases and 6 bases respectively, with 7 bases between them. The CDR3 runs 12 residues. The CDR3, as DNA: TGTGCCAGCAGCTTGGCACGGACCGAGCAGTACTTC. Translated, it gives CASSLARTEQYF.

J is TRBJ1-3 and V is TRBV6-5; 8 bases fit TRBD1. The CDR3 sequence is 13 residues long. Germline lookup yields CDR1 MNHEY and CDR2 SVGAGI. J lost 4 bases, V lost 8 bases, and 4 bases had no gene match. The CDR3 here is CASSRDRGNTIYF. CDR3 bases: TGTGCCAGCTCGAGGGACAGGGGAAACACCATATATTTT.

This clone was seen only once. This sample also contains other DNA sequences that code for the same CDR3. The chain carries TRBV5-1 and TRBJ2-5; TRBD2 agrees at 9 bases. There are 13 residues in the CDR3. V dropped 4 bases and J dropped 5; count of bases not matched to a gene: 3. CDR1 and CDR2 from the germline V gene are SGHRS and YFSETQ. CDR3 residues: CASSGGLAETQYF. The CDR3 nucleotides read TGCGCCAGCAGCGGGGGACTAGCCGAGACCCAGTACTTC.

This clone occurred a few times. The chain links TRBV25-1 to TRBJ2-7, with 7 nucleotides matching TRBD1. After removal of 6 bases from V and 3 bases from J, the junction contained 11 bases not matched to a gene. CDR1 and CDR2 from the germline V gene are MGHDK and SYGVNS. CDR3 length: 15 residues. This CDR3 reads CASRSDRAVGYEQYF. The DNA for the CDR3 is TGTGCCAGCAGGTCCGACAGGGCAGTGGGCTACGAGCAGTACTTC.

V and J are TRBV7-2 and TRBJ2-7, with 8 bases identical to TRBD1. CDR1 and CDR2 from the germline V gene are SGHTA and FQGNSA. The trim removed 5 bases at V and 1 base at J, leaving 7 bases unmatched. The CDR3 sequence is 15 residues long. CDR3 amino acids: CASSHRQGTSYEQYF. In DNA form, the CDR3 reads TGTGCCAGCAGCCATAGACAGGGGACGTCCTACGAGCAGTACTTC.

As regards this clone: This same CDR3 is encoded by further DNA sequences in the sample. J is TRBJ2-7 and V is TRBV18, with D hard to call. Trimming removed 3 bases from V and 3 bases from J, with 6 bases in between. Per germline, CDR1 KGHSH and CDR2 LQKENI. This CDR3 region has 12 residues. The chain's CDR3 is CASSPDSYEQYF. The CDR3 DNA reads TGTGCCAGCTCACCTGATAGCTACGAGCAGTACTTC.

Notes on this clone: Its ends do not fully match the called genes, so a read error is possible. The chain's CDR3 is CASSSLGLVGETQYF. CDR3 nucleotides: TGTGCTAGCAGCTCGCTCGGACTAGTAGGAGAGACCCAGTACTTC. This chain links TRBV7-7 with TRBJ2-5; 7 positions agree with TRBD2. Germline CDR1 SSHAT, CDR2 FNYEAQ (reference sequence). This CDR3 has 15 residues.

This clone was found many times. The sample contains more than one DNA sequence encoding this CDR3. The chain joins TRBV11-2 to TRBJ2-1; D is unresolved. The CDR3 runs 15 residues. Trimming cost V 0 bases and J 6 bases, with 12 bases left between them. Germline V gene sequence: CDR1 SGHAT, CDR2 FQNNGV. CDR3 DNA: TGTGCCAGCAGCTTAGAGGGGTCCTTTCCCAATGAGCAGTTCTTC. Protein product: CASSLEGSFPNEQFF.

The CDR3: CASSFTPSGRVNDEQFF. CDR3 DNA sequence: TGTGCCAGCAGCTTTACCCCTAGCGGGAGAGTAAACGATGAGCAGTTCTTC. V gene TRBV11-2 combines with J gene TRBJ2-1; 10 bases match TRBD2. The CDR3 loop spans 17 amino acids. Germline V lookup: CDR1 SGHAT, CDR2 FQNNGV. V dropped 3 bases and J dropped 8; count of bases not matched to a gene: 13.

The V call is TRBV5-1, the J call TRBJ2-5; perhaps TRBD2 as D (5 bases). Per germline, CDR1 SGHRS and CDR2 YFSETQ. The CDR3 spans 14 residues. V shed 5 bases and J shed 4 bases, with 15 bases lying between them. The CDR3 region is CASRVLGVGETQYF. In DNA form, the CDR3 reads TGCGCCAGCAGGGTGCTCGGGGTGGGAGAGACCCAGTACTTC. The whole variable domain, remainder taken from reference TRBV5-1 and TRBJ2-5, is KAGVTQTPRYLIKTRGQQVTLSCSPISGHRSVSWYQQTPGQGLQFLFEYFSETQRNKGNFPGRFSGRQFSNSRSEMNVSTLELGDSALYLCASRVLGVGETQYFGPGTRLLVL.

This clone occurred once. J is TRBJ2-3 and V is TRBV11-3, with 15 bases fitting TRBD2. Germline-derived CDR1 and CDR2 are SGHNT and YENEEA. Trimming at V came to 4 bases and at J to 7 bases, leaving 6 bases not matched to a gene. The CDR3 is 16 amino acids. For the CDR3, the DNA is TGTGCCAGCAGCTCAGGGACTAGCGGGGGGTTCCATACGCAGTATTTT. This translates into CASSSGTSGGFHTQYF. Based on the CDR3 plus reference TRBV11-3 and TRBJ2-3, the full variable domain is EAGVVQSPRYKIIEKKQPVAFWCNPISGHNTLYWYLQNLGQGPELLIRYENEEAVDDSQLPKDRFSAERLKGVDSTLKIQPAELGDSAVYLCASSSGTSGGFHTQYFGPGTRLTVL.